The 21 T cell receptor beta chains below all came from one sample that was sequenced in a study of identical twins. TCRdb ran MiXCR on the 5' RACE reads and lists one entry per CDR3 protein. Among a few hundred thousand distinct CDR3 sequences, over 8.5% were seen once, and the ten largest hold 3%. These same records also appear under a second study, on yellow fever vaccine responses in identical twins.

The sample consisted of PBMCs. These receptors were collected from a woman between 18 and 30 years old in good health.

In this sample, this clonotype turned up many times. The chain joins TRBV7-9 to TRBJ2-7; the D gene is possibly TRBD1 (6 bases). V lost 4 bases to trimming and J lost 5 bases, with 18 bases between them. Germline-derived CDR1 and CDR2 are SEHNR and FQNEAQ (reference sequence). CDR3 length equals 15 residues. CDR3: CASSSLPRGTNEQYF. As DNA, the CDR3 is TGTGCCAGCAGCTCCCTCCCGAGGGGGACGAACGAGCAGTACTTC.

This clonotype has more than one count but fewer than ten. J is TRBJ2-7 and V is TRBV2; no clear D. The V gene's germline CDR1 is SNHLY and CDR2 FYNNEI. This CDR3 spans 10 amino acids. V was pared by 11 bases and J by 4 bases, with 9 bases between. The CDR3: CACQKYEQYF. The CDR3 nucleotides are TGTGCCTGCCAAAAATACGAGCAGTACTTC.

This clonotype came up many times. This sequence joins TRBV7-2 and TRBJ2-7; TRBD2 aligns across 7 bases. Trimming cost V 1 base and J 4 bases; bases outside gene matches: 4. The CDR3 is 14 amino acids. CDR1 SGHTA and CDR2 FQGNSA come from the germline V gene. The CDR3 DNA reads TGTGCCAGCAGCTTAGGTGGCGGGGGTTACGAGCAGTACTTC. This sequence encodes CASSLGGGGYEQYF.

CDR3 in DNA: TGCGCCAGCAGCCCCGCCGGGACAGGGGGTGAGCAGTACTTC. Amino acid sequence: CASSPAGTGGEQYF. V and J are TRBV5-1 and TRBJ2-7; 11 nucleotides agree with TRBD1. Trimming at V came to 4 bases and at J to 7 bases, leaving 7 bases not matched to a gene. The CDR3 runs to 14 residues. CDR1 and CDR2 from the germline V gene are SGHRS and YFSETQ.

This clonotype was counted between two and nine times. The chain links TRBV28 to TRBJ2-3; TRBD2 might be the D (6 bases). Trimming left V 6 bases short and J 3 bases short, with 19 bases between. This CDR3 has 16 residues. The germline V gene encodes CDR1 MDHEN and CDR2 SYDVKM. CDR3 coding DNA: TGTGCCAGCAGCTCTCTCCTTCGGGAGTTTACAGATACGCAGTATTTT. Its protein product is CASSSLLREFTDTQYF.

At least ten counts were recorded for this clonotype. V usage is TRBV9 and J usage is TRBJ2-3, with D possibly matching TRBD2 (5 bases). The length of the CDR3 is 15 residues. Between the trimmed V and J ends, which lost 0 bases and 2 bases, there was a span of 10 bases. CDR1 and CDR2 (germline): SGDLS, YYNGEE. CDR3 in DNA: TGTGCCAGCAGCGTAGGAGGGTGGCACACAGATACGCAGTATTTT. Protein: CASSVGGWHTDTQYF.

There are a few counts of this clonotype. The DNA for the CDR3 is TGTGCCAGCAAAACCGGGACAGACAATGAGCAGTTCTTC. As protein: CASKTGTDNEQFF. The chain joins TRBV25-1 to TRBJ2-1, with 7 positions matching TRBD1. The germline gives CDR1 MGHDK, CDR2 SYGVNS. V was pared by 7 bases and J by 5 bases, with 5 bases of the junction left unmatched. There are 13 residues in the CDR3.

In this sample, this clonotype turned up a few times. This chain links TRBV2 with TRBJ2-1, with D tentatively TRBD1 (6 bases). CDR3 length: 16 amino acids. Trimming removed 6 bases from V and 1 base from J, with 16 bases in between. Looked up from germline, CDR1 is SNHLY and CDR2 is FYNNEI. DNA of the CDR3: TGTGCCAGCAGAGATACAGGGTTGGGGTCCTACAATGAGCAGTTCTTC. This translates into CASRDTGLGSYNEQFF.

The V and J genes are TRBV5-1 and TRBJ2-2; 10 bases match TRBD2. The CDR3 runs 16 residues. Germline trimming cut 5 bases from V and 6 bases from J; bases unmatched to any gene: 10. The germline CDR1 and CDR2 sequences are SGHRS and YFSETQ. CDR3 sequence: CASRTGTSAPPGELFF. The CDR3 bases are TGCGCCAGCAGGACCGGGACTAGCGCTCCCCCCGGGGAGCTGTTTTTT. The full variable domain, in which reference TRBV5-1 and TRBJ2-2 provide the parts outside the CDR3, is KAGVTQTPRYLIKTRGQQVTLSCSPISGHRSVSWYQQTPGQGLQFLFEYFSETQRNKGNFPGRFSGRQFSNSRSEMNVSTLELGDSALYLCASRTGTSAPPGELFFGEGSRLTVL.

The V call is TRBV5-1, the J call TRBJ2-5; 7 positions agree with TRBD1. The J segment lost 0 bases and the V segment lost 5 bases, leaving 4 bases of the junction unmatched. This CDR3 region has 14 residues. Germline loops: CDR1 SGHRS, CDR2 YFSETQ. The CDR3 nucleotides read TGCGCCAGCAGGCCTGACAGGGACCAAGAGACCCAGTACTTC. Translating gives CASRPDRDQETQYF.

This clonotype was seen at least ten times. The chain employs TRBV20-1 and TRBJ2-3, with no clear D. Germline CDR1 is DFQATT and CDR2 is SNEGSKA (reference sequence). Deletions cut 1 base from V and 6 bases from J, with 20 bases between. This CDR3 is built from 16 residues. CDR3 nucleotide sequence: TGCAGTGCTAGAGGTGGCATAATGGGAACCCGGGATACGCAGTATTTT. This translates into CSARGGIMGTRDTQYF.

CDR3 sequence reads: CASSTTSGYEQYF. In DNA form, the CDR3 reads TGTGCCAGCAGCACGACTAGCGGTTACGAGCAGTACTTC. V usage is TRBV7-9 and J usage is TRBJ2-7; 9 positions agree with TRBD2. The CDR3 totals 13 residues. The V and J ends lost 5 bases and 4 bases, in that order; junction bases with no gene match: 3. Germline CDR1 and CDR2: SEHNR and FQNEAQ (reference sequence).

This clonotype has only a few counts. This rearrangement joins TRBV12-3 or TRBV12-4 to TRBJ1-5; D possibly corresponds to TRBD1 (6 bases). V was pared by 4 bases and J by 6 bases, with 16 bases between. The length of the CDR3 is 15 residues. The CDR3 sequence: CASSWETGGPQPQHF. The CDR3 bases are TGTGCCAGCAGTTGGGAGACAGGAGGGCCTCAGCCCCAGCATTTT.

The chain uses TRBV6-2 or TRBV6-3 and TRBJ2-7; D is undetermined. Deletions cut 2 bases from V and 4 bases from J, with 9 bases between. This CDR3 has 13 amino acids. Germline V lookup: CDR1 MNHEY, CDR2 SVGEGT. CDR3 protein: CASSYNQVYEQYF. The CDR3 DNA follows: TGTGCCAGCAGTTACAACCAAGTGTACGAGCAGTACTTC.

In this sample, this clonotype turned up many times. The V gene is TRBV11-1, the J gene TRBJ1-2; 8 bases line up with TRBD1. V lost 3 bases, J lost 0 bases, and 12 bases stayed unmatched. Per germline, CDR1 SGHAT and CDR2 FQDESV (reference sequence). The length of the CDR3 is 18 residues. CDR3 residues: CASSLLTGALPTNYGYTF. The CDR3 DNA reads TGTGCCAGCAGCTTGCTGACAGGGGCGCTCCCAACTAACTATGGCTACACCTTC.

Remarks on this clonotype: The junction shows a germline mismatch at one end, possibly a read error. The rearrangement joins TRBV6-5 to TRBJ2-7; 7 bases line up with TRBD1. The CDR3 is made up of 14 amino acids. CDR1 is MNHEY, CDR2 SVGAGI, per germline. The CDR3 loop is CASRYSDRAYEQYF. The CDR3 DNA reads TGTGCCAGCAGATACTCCGACAGGGCCTACGAGCAGTACTTC.

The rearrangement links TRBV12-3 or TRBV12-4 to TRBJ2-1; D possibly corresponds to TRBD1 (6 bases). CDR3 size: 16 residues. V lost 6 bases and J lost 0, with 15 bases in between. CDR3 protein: CASRMRRTASYNEQFF. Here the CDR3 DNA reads TGTGCCAGCAGGATGCGGAGGACAGCCTCCTACAATGAGCAGTTCTTC.

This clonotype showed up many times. DNA for the CDR3: TGTGCCAGCAATAACAGGGGGCTTGGGGGCACCGGGGAGCTGTTTTTT. It yields the protein CASNNRGLGGTGELFF. This chain connects TRBV6-1 to TRBJ2-2, with 9 bases identical to TRBD1. Per the germline V gene, CDR1 is MNHNS and CDR2 is SASEGT. V was clipped by 7 bases and J by 4 bases; unmatched bases: 10. This CDR3 comprises 16 residues.

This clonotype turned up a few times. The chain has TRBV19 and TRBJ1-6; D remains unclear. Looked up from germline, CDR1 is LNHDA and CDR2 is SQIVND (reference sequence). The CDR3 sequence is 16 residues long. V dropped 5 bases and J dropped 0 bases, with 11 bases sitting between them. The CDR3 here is CASSQVRTSYNSPLHF. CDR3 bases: TGTGCCAGTAGTCAAGTAAGGACCTCCTATAATTCACCCCTCCACTTT.

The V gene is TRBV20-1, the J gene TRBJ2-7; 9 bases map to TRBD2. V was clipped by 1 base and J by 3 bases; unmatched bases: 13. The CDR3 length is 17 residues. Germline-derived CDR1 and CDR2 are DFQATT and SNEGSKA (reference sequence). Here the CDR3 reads CSARAEFGTSNHYEQYF. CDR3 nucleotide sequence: TGCAGTGCTAGAGCTGAATTTGGGACTAGCAACCACTACGAGCAGTACTTC.

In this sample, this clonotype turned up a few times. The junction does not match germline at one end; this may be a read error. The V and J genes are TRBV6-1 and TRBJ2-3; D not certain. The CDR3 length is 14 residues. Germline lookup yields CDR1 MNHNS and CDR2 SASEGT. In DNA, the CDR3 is TGTGCCAGCAGCGAAGTAAGCTTCGCAGATACGCAGTATTTT. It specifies CASSEVSFADTQYF.